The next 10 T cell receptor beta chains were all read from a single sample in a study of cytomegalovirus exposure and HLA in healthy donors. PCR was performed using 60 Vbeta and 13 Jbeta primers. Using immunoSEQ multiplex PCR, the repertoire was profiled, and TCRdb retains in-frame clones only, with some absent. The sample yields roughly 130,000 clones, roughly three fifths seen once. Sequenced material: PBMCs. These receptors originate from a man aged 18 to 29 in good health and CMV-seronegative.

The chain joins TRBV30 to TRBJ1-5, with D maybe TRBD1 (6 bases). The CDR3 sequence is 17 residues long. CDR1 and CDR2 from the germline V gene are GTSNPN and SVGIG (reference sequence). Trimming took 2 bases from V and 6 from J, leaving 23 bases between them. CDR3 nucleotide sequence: TGTGCCTGGAGTAGAACCCAGGGTGGGGAAGGGGGTCAGCCCCAGCATTTT. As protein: CAWSRTQGGEGGQPQHF. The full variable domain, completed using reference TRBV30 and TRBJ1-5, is SQTIHQWPATLVQPVGSPLSLECTVEGTSNPNLYWYRQAAGRGLQLLFYSVGIGQISSEVPQNLSASRPQDRQFILSSKKLLLSDSGFYLCAWSRTQGGEGGQPQHFGDGTRLSIL.

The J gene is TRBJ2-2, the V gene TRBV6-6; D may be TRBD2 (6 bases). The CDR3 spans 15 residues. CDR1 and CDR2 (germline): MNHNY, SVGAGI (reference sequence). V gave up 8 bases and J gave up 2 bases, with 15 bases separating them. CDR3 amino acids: CASVPWGDNTGELFF. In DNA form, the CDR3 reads TGTGCCAGCGTCCCCTGGGGGGATAACACCGGGGAGCTGTTTTTT.

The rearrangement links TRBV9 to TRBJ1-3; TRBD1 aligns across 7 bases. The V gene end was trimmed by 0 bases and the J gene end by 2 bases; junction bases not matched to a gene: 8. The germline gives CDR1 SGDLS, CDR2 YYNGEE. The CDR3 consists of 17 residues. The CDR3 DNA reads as TGTGCCAGCAGCGTAGGGGCACAGGGGAGTCCTGGAAACACCATATATTTT. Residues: CASSVGAQGSPGNTIYF.

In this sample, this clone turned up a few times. CDR3 coding DNA: TGTGCCAGCAGCTTCAGGCTGGAGGCGAGGAGGGGCTCCTACAATGAGCAGTTCTTC. It codes for CASSFRLEARRGSYNEQFF. V usage is TRBV11-2 and J usage is TRBJ2-1; D perhaps matches TRBD2 (6 bases). Germline V gene sequence: CDR1 SGHAT, CDR2 FQNNGV. The CDR3 spans 19 residues. V lost 3 bases to trimming and J lost 0 bases, with 21 bases between them.

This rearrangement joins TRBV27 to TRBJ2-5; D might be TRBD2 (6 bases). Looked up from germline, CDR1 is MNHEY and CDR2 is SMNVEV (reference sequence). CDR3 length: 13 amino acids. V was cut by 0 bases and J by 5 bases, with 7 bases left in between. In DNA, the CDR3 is TGTGCCAGCAGTTTATCGGGGAGGGAGACCCAGTACTTC. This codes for CASSLSGRETQYF.

The CDR3 is CASSPSGELFF. CDR3 coding DNA: TGTGCCAGCAGTCCCTCCGGGGAGCTGTTTTTT. The rearrangement uses TRBV2 and TRBJ2-2; D is ambiguous. The V end lost 5 bases, the J end lost 6 bases, and 4 bases lay between the germline ends. CDR1 is SNHLY and CDR2 is FYNNEI in the germline V gene. This CDR3 has 11 amino acids.

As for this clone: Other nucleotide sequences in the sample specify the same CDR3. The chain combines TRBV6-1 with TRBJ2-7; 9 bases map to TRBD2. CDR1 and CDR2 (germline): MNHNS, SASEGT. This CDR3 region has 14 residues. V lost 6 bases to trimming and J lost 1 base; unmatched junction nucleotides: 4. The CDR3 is CASRVSGGSYEQYF. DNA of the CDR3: TGTGCCAGCAGGGTCAGCGGGGGGTCCTACGAGCAGTACTTC.

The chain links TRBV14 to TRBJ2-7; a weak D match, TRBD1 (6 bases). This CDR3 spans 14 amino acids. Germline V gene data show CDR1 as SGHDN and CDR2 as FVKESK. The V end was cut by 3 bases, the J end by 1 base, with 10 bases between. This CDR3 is CASSHSTGSYEQYF. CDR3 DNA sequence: TGTGCCAGCAGCCACTCGACAGGATCCTACGAGCAGTACTTC.

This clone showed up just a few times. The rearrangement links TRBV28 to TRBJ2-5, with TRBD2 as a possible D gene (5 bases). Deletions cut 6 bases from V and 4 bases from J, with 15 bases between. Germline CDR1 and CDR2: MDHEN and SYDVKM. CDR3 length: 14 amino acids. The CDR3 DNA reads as TGTGCCAGCAGGGTTGGCCCTCGGGGAGAGACCCAGTACTTC. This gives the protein CASRVGPRGETQYF.

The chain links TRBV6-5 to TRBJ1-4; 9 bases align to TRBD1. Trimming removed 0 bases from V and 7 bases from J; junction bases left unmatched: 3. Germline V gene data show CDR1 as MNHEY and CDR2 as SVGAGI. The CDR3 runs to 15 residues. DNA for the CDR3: TGTGCCAGCAGTTACTCTGGGACAGGGATTGAAAAACTGTTTTTT. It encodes CASSYSGTGIEKLFF.